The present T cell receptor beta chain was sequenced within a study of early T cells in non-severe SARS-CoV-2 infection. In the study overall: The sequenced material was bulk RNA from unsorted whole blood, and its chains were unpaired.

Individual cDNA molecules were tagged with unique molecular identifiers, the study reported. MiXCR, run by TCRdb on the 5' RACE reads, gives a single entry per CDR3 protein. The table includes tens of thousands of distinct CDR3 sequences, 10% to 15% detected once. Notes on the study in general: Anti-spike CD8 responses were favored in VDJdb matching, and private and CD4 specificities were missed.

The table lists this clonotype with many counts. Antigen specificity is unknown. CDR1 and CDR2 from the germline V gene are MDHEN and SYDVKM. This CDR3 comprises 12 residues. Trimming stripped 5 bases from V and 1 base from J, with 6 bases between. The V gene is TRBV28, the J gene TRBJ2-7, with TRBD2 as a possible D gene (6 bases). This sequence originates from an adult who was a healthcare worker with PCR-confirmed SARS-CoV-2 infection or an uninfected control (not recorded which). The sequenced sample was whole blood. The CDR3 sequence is CASSLASYEQYF. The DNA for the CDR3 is TGTGCCAGCAGTCTAGCGTCCTACGAGCAGTACTTC.